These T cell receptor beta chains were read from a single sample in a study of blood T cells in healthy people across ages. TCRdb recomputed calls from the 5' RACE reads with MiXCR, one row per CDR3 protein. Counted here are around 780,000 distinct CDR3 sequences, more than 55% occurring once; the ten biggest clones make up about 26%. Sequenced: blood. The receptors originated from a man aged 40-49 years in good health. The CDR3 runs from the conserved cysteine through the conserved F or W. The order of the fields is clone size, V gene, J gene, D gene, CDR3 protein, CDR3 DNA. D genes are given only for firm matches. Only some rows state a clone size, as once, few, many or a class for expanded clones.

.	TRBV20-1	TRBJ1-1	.	CSARERVMNTEAFF	TGCAGTGCTAGAGAACGGGTCATGAACACTGAAGCTTTCTTT
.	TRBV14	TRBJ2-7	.	CASSRGRTGEQYF	TGTGCCAGCAGCCGGGGAAGAACAGGCGAGCAGTACTTC
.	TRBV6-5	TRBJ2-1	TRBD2	CASIDLAGGLNEQFF	TGTGCCAGCATCGATCTAGCGGGGGGGCTGAATGAGCAGTTCTTC
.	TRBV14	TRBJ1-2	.	CASSQDDVSRTGLGYTF	TGTGCCAGCAGCCAAGATGATGTCAGTCGTACAGGGCTGGGCTACACCTTC
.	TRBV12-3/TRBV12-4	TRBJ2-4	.	CASARAALGNIQYF	TGTGCCAGCGCTAGAGCGGCCCTTGGGAACATTCAGTACTTC
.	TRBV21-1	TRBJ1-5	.	CASVRPGRQPQHF	TGTGCCAGCGTTAGACCAGGGCGTCAGCCCCAGCATTTT
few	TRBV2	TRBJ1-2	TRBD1	CASSESSGQVSRGYTF	TGTGCCAGCAGTGAATCTTCGGGACAGGTGTCTCGAGGCTACACCTTC
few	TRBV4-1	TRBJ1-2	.	CASSPARGSIAGGGYTF	TGCGCCAGCAGCCCGGCGAGGGGCTCTATAGCCGGGGGGGGCTACACCTTC
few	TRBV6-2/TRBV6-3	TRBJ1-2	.	CASGIYGYTF	TGTGCCAGCGGGATATATGGCTACACCTTC
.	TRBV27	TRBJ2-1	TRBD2	CASSLRREGLRNEQFF	TGTGCCAGCAGTTTACGGCGGGAGGGCCTGAGGAATGAGCAGTTCTTC
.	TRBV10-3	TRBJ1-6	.	CAIRPGRQASPLHF	TGTGCCATCAGGCCGGGACGCCAGGCTTCACCCCTCCACTTT
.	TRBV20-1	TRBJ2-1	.	CSARGGRGSYNVQFF	TGCAGTGCTAGGGGGGGGCGGGGCAGCTACAATGTGCAGTTCTTC
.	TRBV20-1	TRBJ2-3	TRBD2	CSARDFSSGSDDTQYF	TGCAGTGCTAGAGATTTTTCAAGCGGGAGTGATGATACGCAGTATTTT
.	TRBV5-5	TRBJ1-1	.	CASSLFGANTEAFF	TGTGCCAGCAGCTTGTTCGGGGCCAACACTGAAGCTTTCTTT
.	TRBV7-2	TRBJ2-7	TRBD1	CASSTGQSPYEQYF	TGTGCCAGCAGCACGGGACAGTCCCCCTACGAGCAGTACTTC
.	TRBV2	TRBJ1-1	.	CASLRDGPSTEAFF	TGTGCCAGCCTACGGGACGGACCGAGCACTGAAGCTTTCTTT
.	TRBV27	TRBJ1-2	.	CASSVGGAGGYTF	TGTGCCAGCAGTGTGGGGGGGGCAGGTGGCTACACCTTC
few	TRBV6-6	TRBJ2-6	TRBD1	CASSYLRDSSGANVLTF	TGTGCCAGCAGTTACTTACGGGACAGCTCTGGGGCCAACGTCCTGACTTTC
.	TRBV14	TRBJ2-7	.	CASSPRTVDNEQYF	TGTGCCAGCAGCCCCCGGACCGTAGACAATGAGCAGTACTTC
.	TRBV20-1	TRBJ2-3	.	CSVIAGRTDTQYF	TGCAGTGTTATAGCTGGACGAACAGATACGCAGTATTTT
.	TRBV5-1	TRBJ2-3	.	CASRVGASTDTQYF	TGCGCCAGCAGAGTCGGAGCTAGCACAGATACGCAGTATTTT
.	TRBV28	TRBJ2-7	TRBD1	CASSLRTGTYEQYF	TGTGCCAGCAGTTTAAGGACAGGGACCTACGAGCAGTACTTC
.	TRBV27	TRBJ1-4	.	CASSPPGRDGEKLFF	TGTGCCAGCAGTCCCCCCGGCAGGGACGGTGAAAAACTGTTTTTT
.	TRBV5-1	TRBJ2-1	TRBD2	CASSTLAGASSGNEQFF	TGCGCCAGCAGCACCCTAGCGGGGGCTTCATCCGGGAATGAGCAGTTCTTC
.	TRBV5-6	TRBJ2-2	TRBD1	CATGTGHQGTGELFF	TGTGCCACCGGGACAGGCCACCAAGGGACGGGGGAGCTGTTTTTT
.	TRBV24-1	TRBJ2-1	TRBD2	CATSLTSGQLGSYNEQFF	TGTGCCACCAGTCTCACTAGCGGGCAACTAGGGTCCTACAATGAGCAGTTCTTC
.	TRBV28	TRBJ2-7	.	CASSSLKDRSPYEQYF	TGTGCCAGCAGTTCCCTTAAAGACAGGTCCCCCTACGAGCAGTACTTC
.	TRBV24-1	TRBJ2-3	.	CATSDLGGSTDTQYF	TGTGCCACCAGTGATTTGGGGGGGTCGACAGATACGCAGTATTTT
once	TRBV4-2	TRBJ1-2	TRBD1	CASSQDGGQGLNYGYTF	TGTGCCAGCAGCCAAGATGGGGGACAGGGGCTTAACTATGGCTACACCTTC
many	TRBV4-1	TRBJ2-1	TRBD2	CASSQLAERGEQFF	TGCGCCAGCAGCCAACTAGCGGAGAGGGGTGAGCAGTTCTTC
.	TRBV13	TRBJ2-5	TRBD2	CASSHTGTSGESQETQYF	TGTGCCAGCAGCCATACCGGGACTAGCGGGGAAAGCCAAGAGACCCAGTACTTC
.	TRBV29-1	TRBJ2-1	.	CSAFLGEHNEQFF	TGCAGCGCTTTCCTTGGAGAACACAATGAGCAGTTCTTC
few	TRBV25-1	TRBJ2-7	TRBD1	CASSELGQPYEQYF	TGTGCCAGCAGTGAATTGGGACAGCCCTACGAGCAGTACTTC
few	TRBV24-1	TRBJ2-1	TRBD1	CATSPLTGGSGNEQFF	TGTGCCACCAGTCCCCTTACAGGGGGCTCGGGGAATGAGCAGTTCTTC
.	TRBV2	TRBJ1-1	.	CASSDGLNTEAFF	TGTGCCAGCAGTGACGGGCTGAACACTGAAGCTTTCTTT
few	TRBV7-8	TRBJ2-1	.	CASSFRQYNEQFF	TGTGCCAGCAGTTTCCGACAGTACAATGAGCAGTTCTTC
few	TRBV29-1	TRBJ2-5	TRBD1	CSTQGDRQETQYF	TGCAGCACACAGGGGGACAGACAAGAGACCCAGTACTTC
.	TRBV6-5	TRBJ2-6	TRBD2	CAGTGGRAGANVLTF	TGTGCCGGCACTGGCGGGAGGGCTGGGGCCAACGTCCTGACTTTC
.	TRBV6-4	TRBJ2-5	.	CAGSADRYSGTQYF	TGTGCCGGCAGCGCCGACAGGTACTCAGGGACCCAGTACTTC
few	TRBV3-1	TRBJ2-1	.	CASSNPSNEQFF	TGTGCCAGCAGCAACCCCTCGAATGAGCAGTTCTTC
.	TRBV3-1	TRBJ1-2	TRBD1	CASSQARDSRNYGYTF	TGTGCCAGCAGCCAAGCTCGGGACAGCAGAAACTATGGCTACACCTTC
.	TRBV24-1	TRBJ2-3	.	CATSVGSYEDTQYF	TGTGCCACCAGTGTTGGGTCTTATGAAGATACGCAGTATTTT
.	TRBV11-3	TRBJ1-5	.	CASSGDLDQPQHF	TGTGCCAGCAGCGGGGACCTCGACCAGCCCCAGCATTTT
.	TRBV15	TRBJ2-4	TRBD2	CATSRVGLAGDIAKNIQYF	TGTGCCACCAGCAGAGTTGGGCTAGCGGGAGACATAGCCAAAAACATTCAGTACTTC
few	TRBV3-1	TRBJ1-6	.	CASSQALGAVNSPLHF	TGTGCCAGCAGCCAAGCCCTTGGGGCCGTTAATTCACCCCTCCACTTT
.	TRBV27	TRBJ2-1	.	CASSLLWGPGNEQFF	TGTGCCAGCAGTTTATTGTGGGGGCCGGGGAATGAGCAGTTCTTC
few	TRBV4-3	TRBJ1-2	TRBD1	CASSPRTGEYGYTF	TGCGCCAGCAGCCCCCGAACAGGGGAATATGGCTACACCTTC
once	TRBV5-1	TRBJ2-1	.	CASSLWQSSYNEQFF	TGCGCCAGCAGCTTGTGGCAAAGCTCCTACAATGAGCAGTTCTTC
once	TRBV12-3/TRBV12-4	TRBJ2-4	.	CASSLAENIQYF	TGTGCCAGCAGTTTAGCAGAAAACATTCAGTACTTC
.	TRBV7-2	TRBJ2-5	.	CASRPAGQRGRETQYF	TGTGCCAGCAGGCCCGCAGGGCAAAGAGGGCGTGAGACCCAGTACTTC